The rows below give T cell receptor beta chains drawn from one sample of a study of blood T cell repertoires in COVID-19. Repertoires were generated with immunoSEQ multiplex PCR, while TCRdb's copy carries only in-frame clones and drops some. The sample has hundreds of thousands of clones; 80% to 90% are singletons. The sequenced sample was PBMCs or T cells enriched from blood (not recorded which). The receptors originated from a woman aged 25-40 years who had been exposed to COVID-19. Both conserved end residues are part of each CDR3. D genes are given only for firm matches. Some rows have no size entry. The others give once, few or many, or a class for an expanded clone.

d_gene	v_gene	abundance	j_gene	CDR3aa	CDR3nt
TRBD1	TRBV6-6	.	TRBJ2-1	CASSQTGSVYNEQFF	TGTGCCAGCAGTCAGACAGGGTCAGTCTACAATGAGCAGTTCTTC
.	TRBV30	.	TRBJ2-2	CAWNPGHSNTGELFF	TGTGCCTGGAATCCAGGGCATTCGAACACCGGGGAGCTGTTTTTT
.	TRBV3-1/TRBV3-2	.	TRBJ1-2	CASSQDWEGQGYTF	TGTGCCAGCAGCCAAGATTGGGAGGGCCAGGGGTACACCTTC
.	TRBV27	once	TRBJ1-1	CASSLRSGTEAFF	TGTGCCAGCAGTTTAAGGTCGGGCACTGAAGCTTTCTTT
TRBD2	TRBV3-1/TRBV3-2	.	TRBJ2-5	CASSQGELAGETQYF	TGTGCCAGCAGCCAAGGGGAACTAGCGGGAGAGACCCAGTACTTC
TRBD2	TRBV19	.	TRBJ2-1	CASSIAGGPNEQFF	TGTGCCAGTAGTATAGCGGGGGGGCCCAATGAGCAGTTCTTC
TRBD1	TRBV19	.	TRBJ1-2	CASSTSAGPGQRNYGYTF	TGTGCCAGTAGTACCTCAGCTGGCCCGGGACAGAGAAACTATGGCTACACCTTC
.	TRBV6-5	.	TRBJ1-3	CASILGSSSGNTIYF	TGTGCCAGCATCCTAGGGAGCAGCTCTGGAAACACCATATATTTT
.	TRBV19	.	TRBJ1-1	CASSIRGHTEAFF	TGTGCCAGTAGTATTAGGGGCCACACTGAAGCTTTCTTT
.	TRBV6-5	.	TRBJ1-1	CATHSRENTEAFF	TGTGCCACCCATTCCAGGGAAAACACTGAAGCTTTCTTT
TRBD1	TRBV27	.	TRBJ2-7	CASSQQWDRGDEQYF	TGTGCCAGCAGTCAACAGTGGGACAGGGGAGACGAGCAGTACTTC
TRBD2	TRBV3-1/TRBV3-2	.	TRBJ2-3	CASSQSRLAGDLGDTQYF	TGTGCCAGCAGCCAATCCCGACTAGCGGGGGATCTGGGAGATACGCAGTATTTT
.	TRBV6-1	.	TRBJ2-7	CASSEQAGAPYEQYF	TGTGCCAGCAGTGAACAGGCGGGGGCCCCCTACGAGCAGTACTTC
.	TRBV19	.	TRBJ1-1	CASSITQFMNTEAFF	TGTGCCAGTAGTATAACCCAGTTCATGAACACTGAAGCTTTCTTT
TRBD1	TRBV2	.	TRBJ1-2	CASSPDRGPYGYTF	TGTGCCAGCAGTCCGGACAGGGGGCCTTATGGCTACACCTTC
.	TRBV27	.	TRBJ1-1	CASSFGGGRFPEAFF	TGTGCCAGCAGTTTCGGCGGAGGGCGTTTTCCTGAAGCTTTCTTT
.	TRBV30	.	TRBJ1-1	CAWSTPQGIITEAFF	TGTGCCTGGAGTACCCCCCAGGGGATCATCACTGAAGCTTTCTTT
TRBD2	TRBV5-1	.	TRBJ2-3	CASSPTSGGPRSDTQYF	TGCGCCAGCAGCCCGACTAGCGGGGGGCCCCGGTCTGATACGCAGTATTTT
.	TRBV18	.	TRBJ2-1	CASSPPNQGSYNEQFF	TGTGCCAGCTCACCTCCGAACCAGGGATCCTACAATGAGCAGTTCTTC
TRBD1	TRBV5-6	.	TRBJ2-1	CASSLGQGRSYNEQFF	TGTGCCAGCAGCTTGGGACAGGGTAGGTCCTACAATGAGCAGTTCTTC
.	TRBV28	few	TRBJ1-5	CASTLPDSPNQPQHF	TGTGCCAGCACCCTCCCGGACAGCCCTAATCAGCCCCAGCATTTT
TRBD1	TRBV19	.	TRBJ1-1	CASSTRRDSGTEAFF	TGTGCCAGTAGTACTCGGAGGGACAGTGGTACTGAAGCTTTCTTT
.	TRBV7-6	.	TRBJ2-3	CASSPTKTSTDTQYF	TGTGCCAGCAGCCCGACTAAAACTAGCACAGATACGCAGTATTTT
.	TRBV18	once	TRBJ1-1	CASSPRGRLNTEAFF	TGTGCCAGCTCACCACGCGGTAGGTTGAACACTGAAGCTTTCTTT
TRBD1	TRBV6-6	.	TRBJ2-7	CASIGTASYEQYF	TGTGCCAGCATCGGGACAGCCTCCTACGAGCAGTACTTC
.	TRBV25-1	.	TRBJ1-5	CASSETGSGNQPQHF	TGTGCCAGCAGTGAAACAGGGAGCGGCAATCAGCCCCAGCATTTT
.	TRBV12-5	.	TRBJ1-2	CASGGPDLVGYTF	TGTGCTAGTGGGGGCCCCGACCTGGTTGGCTACACCTTC
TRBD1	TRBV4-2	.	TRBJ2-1	CASSQVLGTGGNEQFF	TGTGCCAGCAGCCAAGTTTTAGGGACAGGGGGCAATGAGCAGTTCTTC